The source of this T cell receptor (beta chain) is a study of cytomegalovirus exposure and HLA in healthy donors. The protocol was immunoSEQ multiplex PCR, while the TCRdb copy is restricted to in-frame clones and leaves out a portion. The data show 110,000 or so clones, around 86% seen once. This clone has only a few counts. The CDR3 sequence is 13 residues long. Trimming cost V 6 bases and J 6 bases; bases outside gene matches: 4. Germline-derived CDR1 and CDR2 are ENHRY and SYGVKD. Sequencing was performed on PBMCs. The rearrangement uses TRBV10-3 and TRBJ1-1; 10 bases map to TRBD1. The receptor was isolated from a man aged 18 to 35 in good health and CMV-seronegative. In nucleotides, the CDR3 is TGTGCCATCAGGCTAGGACAGGGGGCTGAAGCTTTCTTT. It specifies CAIRLGQGAEAFF.